This T cell receptor beta chain was sequenced for a study of T cell changes during pregnancy in multiple sclerosis. Assay: immunoSEQ multiplex PCR; the TCRdb copy retains only in-frame clones and omits some. This table has around 120,000 clones, approximately 90% appearing once. In germline, CDR1 is MGHRA, CDR2 YSYEKL. The V gene lost 3 bases and the J gene lost 6 bases, with 9 bases spanning the gap. The CDR3 length is 12 residues. The chain joins TRBV4-1 to TRBJ2-7, with D possibly being TRBD2 (6 bases). The sample was peripheral blood, taken after pregnancy. The clonotype comes from a female donor with multiple sclerosis, enrolled in a pregnancy study. Here the CDR3 reads CASSHQGGEQYF. The CDR3 DNA follows: TGCGCCAGCAGCCACCAGGGAGGCGAGCAGTACTTC.